Presented here are 12 T cell receptor beta chains from one specimen sequenced in a study of memory CD4+ T cells and cytomegalovirus serostatus. Clones were sequenced by immunoSEQ multiplex PCR, and TCRdb holds only the in-frame ones, with some missing. The repertoire holds tens of thousands of clones, with around 76% as singletons. Single viable CD3+CD4+CD8-CD45RO+ cells were sorted as the memory CD4+ T cells. Sequencing was done on a sample of memory CD4+ T cells from blood. Receptors were obtained from an adult in good health and CMV-seronegative.

The genes are TRBV11-2 and TRBJ1-4; no reliable D call. Germline V gene data show CDR1 as SGHAT and CDR2 as FQNNGV. This CDR3 is built from 13 residues. V dropped 1 base and J dropped 9 bases, with 9 bases sitting between them. The CDR3 protein is CASSLGLNQKLFF. For the CDR3, the DNA is TGTGCCAGCAGCTTAGGGCTCAACCAAAAACTGTTTTTT.

J is TRBJ2-5 and V is TRBV19; D unresolved. Germline V CDR1 and CDR2: LNHDA, SQIVND (reference sequence). The ends were cut back, 3 bases at V and 3 bases at J, with 11 bases in the middle. The CDR3 length is 14 residues. CDR3 residues: CASSIGTSEETQYF. Written as DNA, the CDR3 is TGTGCCAGTAGTATCGGCACCTCCGAAGAGACCCAGTACTTC.

This chain joins TRBV2 and TRBJ1-5; D remains unclear. This CDR3 is 15 amino acids long. V lost 4 bases, J lost 0 bases, and 10 bases lay in between. Germline V gene data show CDR1 as SNHLY and CDR2 as FYNNEI. CDR3 in amino acids: CASSAGPSSNQPQHF. In nucleotides, the CDR3 is TGTGCCAGCAGTGCCGGACCGTCTAGCAATCAGCCCCAGCATTTT.

The rearrangement links TRBV5-1 to TRBJ2-1; D is ambiguous. The CDR3 sequence is 15 residues long. Germline CDR1 is SGHRS and CDR2 is YFSETQ. V lost 5 bases, J lost 5 bases, and 17 bases lay in between. CDR3 in DNA: TGCGCCAGCAGATTCGATGATGGCAGGCACAATGAGCAGTTCTTC. Its protein product is CASRFDDGRHNEQFF.

This clone was counted only a few times. The CDR3 here is CASSLDGGTEAFF. Written as DNA, the CDR3 is TGTGCCAGCAGCTTAGATGGAGGCACTGAAGCTTTCTTT. V and J are TRBV7-8 and TRBJ1-1; no definite D call. Germline CDR1 reads SGHVS; CDR2 reads FQNEAQ. V shed 1 base and J shed 4 bases, with 7 bases lying between them. This CDR3 has 13 residues.

This clone occurred a few times. The rearrangement joins TRBV27 to TRBJ1-6, with 7 bases lining up with TRBD1. Unmatched junction bases numbered 6, after V lost 6 bases and J lost 10 bases. The CDR3 sequence is 13 residues long. The V gene's germline CDR1 is MNHEY and CDR2 SMNVEV (reference sequence). In DNA, the CDR3 is TGTGCCAGCAGAGACTCAGGGGGATCACCCCTCCACTTT. Its protein is CASRDSGGSPLHF.

The chain links TRBV4-2 to TRBJ2-2, with TRBD1 matching over 11 bases. V was pared by 0 bases and J by 6 bases, with 3 bases of the junction left unmatched. This CDR3 comprises 16 residues. CDR1 and CDR2 (germline): LGHNA, YNFKEQ. The CDR3 sequence is CASSQDGTGGAGELFF. For the CDR3, the DNA is TGTGCCAGCAGCCAAGACGGGACAGGGGGGGCCGGGGAGCTGTTTTTT.

The chain joins TRBV6-1 to TRBJ2-7; D is undetermined. The CDR3 totals 14 residues. The germline gives CDR1 MNHNS, CDR2 SASEGT. Between the trimmed V and J ends, which lost 6 bases and 4 bases, there was a span of 16 bases. The CDR3 DNA reads TGTGCCAGCAGCCGCACGGGCGAGAATTACGAGCAGTACTTC. Protein sequence: CASSRTGENYEQYF.

This clone was recorded only once. The CDR3 protein is CASSGGLAGRETQYF. The CDR3 bases are TGTGCCAGCAGCGGGGGACTAGCGGGGAGAGAGACCCAGTACTTC. This chain links TRBV7-8 with TRBJ2-5; 13 nucleotides match TRBD2. Germline trimming cut 5 bases from V and 4 bases from J; bases unmatched to any gene: 4. Looked up from germline, CDR1 is SGHVS and CDR2 is FQNEAQ. The length of the CDR3 is 15 residues.

This clone was detected once. V gene TRBV27 combines with J gene TRBJ2-3; D is unresolved. Germline V lookup: CDR1 MNHEY, CDR2 SMNVEV (reference sequence). This CDR3 has 15 residues. V lost 10 bases to trimming and J lost 2 bases, with 19 bases between them. CDR3: CAIRSTRAYTDTQYF. For the CDR3, the DNA is TGTGCCATTCGCTCGACCCGGGCCTACACAGATACGCAGTATTTT.

This clone came up a few times. The J gene is TRBJ1-2, the V gene TRBV11-2; D is uncertain. V was shortened by 1 base and J by 4 bases, with 7 bases between the two germline ends. Germline-derived CDR1 and CDR2 are SGHAT and FQNNGV. The CDR3 consists of 13 residues. CDR3: CASSLGRLYGYTF. CDR3 in DNA: TGTGCCAGCAGCTTAGGCCGGCTCTATGGCTACACCTTC.

The rearrangement uses TRBV28 and TRBJ1-2, with D unresolved. Per the germline V gene, CDR1 is MDHEN and CDR2 is SYDVKM. CDR3 length: 14 residues. V shed 2 bases and J shed 2 bases, with 9 bases lying between them. CDR3 protein: CASSLGSENYGYTF. As DNA, the CDR3 is TGTGCCAGCAGTTTAGGGTCCGAAAACTATGGCTACACCTTC.